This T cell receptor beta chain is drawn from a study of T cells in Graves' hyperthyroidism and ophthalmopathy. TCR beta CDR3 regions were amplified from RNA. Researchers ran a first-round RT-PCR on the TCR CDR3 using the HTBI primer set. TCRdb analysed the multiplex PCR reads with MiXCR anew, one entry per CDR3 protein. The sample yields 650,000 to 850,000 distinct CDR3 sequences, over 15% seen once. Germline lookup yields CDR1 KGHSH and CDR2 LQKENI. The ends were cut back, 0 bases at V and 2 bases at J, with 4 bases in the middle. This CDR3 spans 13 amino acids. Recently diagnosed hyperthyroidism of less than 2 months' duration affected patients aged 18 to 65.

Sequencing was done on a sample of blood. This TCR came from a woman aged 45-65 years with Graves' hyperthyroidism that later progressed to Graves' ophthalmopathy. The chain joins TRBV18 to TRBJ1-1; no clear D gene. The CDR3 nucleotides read TGTGCCAGCTCACCACCGGACAACACTGAAGCTTTCTTT. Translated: CASSPPDNTEAFF.